The next 21 T cell receptor beta chains were all read from a single sample in a study of T cells in Graves' hyperthyroidism and ophthalmopathy. Researchers took RNA transcripts and amplified the TCR beta CDR3 regions from them. HTBI primers were employed in a first-round RT-PCR of the TCR CDR3. TCRdb independently ran MiXCR on the multiplex PCR reads; one entry per CDR3 protein. The profile shows 600,000 to 900,000 distinct CDR3 sequences, roughly 17% of them singletons. The specimen was blood. These receptors came from a man younger than 30 with Graves' hyperthyroidism.

This clonotype was observed a handful of times. This sequence joins TRBV7-3 and TRBJ2-3; 8 bases map to TRBD2. Trimming took 2 bases from V and 0 from J; bases not matched to a gene: 4. This CDR3 region has 16 residues. Germline V gene data show CDR1 as SGHTA and CDR2 as FQGTGA. CDR3 in amino acids: CASSLFGGESTDTQYF. Written as DNA, the CDR3 is TGTGCCAGCAGCTTATTCGGGGGGGAGAGCACAGATACGCAGTATTTT.

In this sample, this clonotype turned up a few times. V and J are TRBV20-1 and TRBJ2-5; D not resolved. The CDR3 sequence is 15 residues long. The V and J ends lost 3 bases and 3 bases respectively, with 17 bases between them. Germline V gene sequence: CDR1 DFQATT, CDR2 SNEGSKA (reference sequence). The CDR3 coding sequence is TGCAGTGCTAGCCCCCGGGCGGCCCTCAAAGAGACCCAGTACTTC. Its protein product is CSASPRAALKETQYF.

This clonotype has just a few counts. V gene TRBV19 combines with J gene TRBJ1-2; unclear D gene. Germline loops: CDR1 LNHDA, CDR2 SQIVND (reference sequence). V dropped 2 bases and J dropped 6 bases, with 13 bases sitting between them. This CDR3 comprises 14 residues. In nucleotides, the CDR3 is TGTGCCAGTAGTATACAGTCACAGACCCATGGCTACACCTTC. Translated, it gives CASSIQSQTHGYTF.

The sample holds many counts of this clonotype. V usage is TRBV6-2 or TRBV6-3 and J usage is TRBJ2-3; TRBD2 aligns across 8 bases. The CDR3 is 13 residues long. Germline lookup yields CDR1 MNHEY and CDR2 SVGEGT. V was pared by 6 bases and J by 8 bases, with 7 bases of the junction left unmatched. The CDR3 DNA sequence: TGTGCCAGCAGCCCCCGGGGGGGCGTTACGCAGTATTTT. It translates to CASSPRGGVTQYF.

This clonotype turned up a few times. The chain links TRBV5-1 to TRBJ1-1; D gene uncertain. CDR1 is SGHRS and CDR2 is YFSETQ in the germline V gene. The CDR3 is made up of 14 amino acids. V lost 0 bases and J lost 5, with 11 bases in between. The CDR3 DNA is TGCGCCAGCAGCTTGGCCGGAGGGCTAACTGAAGCTTTCTTT. Translation gives CASSLAGGLTEAFF.

This clonotype has a handful of counts. A read error may account for a junction end that differs from germline. V usage is TRBV7-9 and J usage is TRBJ1-1; TRBD1 is a possible D gene (6 bases). The CDR3 contains 14 residues. Germline V gene data show CDR1 as SEHNR and CDR2 as FQNEAQ (reference sequence). Here the CDR3 DNA reads TGTGCCAGCAGCTCACCGGGGGGGGGCACTGAAGTTTTCTTT. Translated: CASSSPGGGTEVFF.

This clonotype was counted ten times or more. This rearrangement joins TRBV11-2 to TRBJ2-5; D remains unclear. V was shortened by 6 bases and J by 4 bases, with 9 bases between the two germline ends. Germline V gives CDR1 SGHAT, CDR2 FQNNGV. This CDR3 has 12 residues. The CDR3, as DNA: TGTGCCAGCAGTCTCTTTGGAGAGACCCAGTACTTC. Amino acids: CASSLFGETQYF. The whole variable domain, filled in from reference TRBV11-2 and TRBJ2-5, reads EAGVAQSPRYKIIEKRQSVAFWCNPISGHATLYWYQQILGQGPKLLIQFQNNGVVDDSQLPKDRFSAERLKGVDSTLKIQPAKLEDSAVYLCASSLFGETQYFGPGTRLLVL.

This clonotype was seen a few times. The rearrangement links TRBV6-1 to TRBJ1-5; D is possibly TRBD1 (6 bases). The CDR3 consists of 17 residues. Germline CDR1 and CDR2: MNHNS and SASEGT. The V gene lost 5 bases and the J gene lost 1 base, with 18 bases spanning the gap. In DNA, the CDR3 is TGTGCCAGCAGTTCCTTACAGGGTGGAGTGAGCAATCAGCCCCAGCATTTT. Its translation is CASSSLQGGVSNQPQHF.

V and J are TRBV5-4 and TRBJ1-1; D ambiguous. The CDR3 has 15 amino acids. Germline loops: CDR1 SGHNT, CDR2 YYREEE (reference sequence). V was pared by 6 bases and J by 4 bases, with 19 bases between. DNA of the CDR3: TGTGCCAGCACCACCCCCGGGGAGGGAAGCACTGAAGCTTTCTTT. Encoded protein: CASTTPGEGSTEAFF.

On this clonotype: An end of the junction differs from the germline gene, which may be a read error. The chain uses TRBV11-2 and TRBJ1-2; D ambiguous. This CDR3 has 12 amino acids. CDR1 SGHAT and CDR2 FQNNGV come from the germline V gene. CDR3 bases: TGTGCCAGCAGCTCGACCATCTATAGCTACACCTTC. Translating it yields CASSSTIYSYTF.

This clonotype was seen repeatedly, ten times or more. The chain is built from TRBV3-1 and TRBJ2-7; TRBD2 might be the D (6 bases). V was cut by 3 bases and J by 0 bases, with 12 bases left in between. Germline V CDR1 and CDR2: LGHDT, YNNKEL (reference sequence). The CDR3 is 15 residues long. This CDR3 is CASSQGRQGSYEQYF. For the CDR3, the DNA is TGTGCCAGCAGCCAGGGGAGGCAGGGCTCCTACGAGCAGTACTTC.

This clonotype was found a few times. The V call is TRBV20-1, the J call TRBJ2-3; tentative D call: TRBD2 (6 bases). The CDR3 spans 15 residues. V was pared by 1 base and J by 2 bases, with 13 bases between. Germline V gene lookup returns CDR1 DFQATT and CDR2 SNEGSKA (reference sequence). The CDR3 bases are TGCAGTGCTAGAGCCCGGGACTTCTCCACAGATACGCAGTATTTT. It codes for CSARARDFSTDTQYF.

The sample holds many counts of this clonotype. The rearrangement links TRBV27 to TRBJ2-7; D might be TRBD1 (6 bases). The CDR3 spans 15 residues. Trimming took 6 bases from V and 2 from J, leaving 17 bases between them. The germline CDR1 and CDR2 sequences are MNHEY and SMNVEV (reference sequence). CDR3 amino acids: CASRRDTIGTYEQYF. The DNA of the CDR3 is TGTGCCAGCAGGAGGGACACTATAGGGACCTACGAGCAGTACTTC.

This clonotype was detected ten times or more. This sequence joins TRBV3-1 and TRBJ2-7, with 9 positions matching TRBD2. This CDR3 contains 15 residues. Trimming took 2 bases from V and 2 from J; bases not matched to a gene: 4. Germline V gene data show CDR1 as LGHDT and CDR2 as YNNKEL (reference sequence). DNA of the CDR3: TGTGCCAGCAGCCAATTAGCGGGAGTCCCCTACGAGCAGTACTTC. The encoded protein is CASSQLAGVPYEQYF.

The V gene is TRBV11-2, the J gene TRBJ2-7; D remains unclear. Germline assignment: CDR1 SGHAT and CDR2 FQNNGV. This CDR3 spans 14 amino acids. Trimming shortened V by 1 base and J by 3 bases, and 10 bases separated the two germline ends. The CDR3 bases are TGTGCCAGCAGCTTAGTTTCGGGTTTCTACGAGCAGTACTTC. This gives the protein CASSLVSGFYEQYF.

This clonotype was counted many times. V usage is TRBV20-1 and J usage is TRBJ1-6, with a possible D match to TRBD1 (6 bases). The CDR3 runs 14 residues. V was shortened by 5 bases and J by 7 bases, with 15 bases between the two germline ends. In germline, CDR1 is DFQATT, CDR2 SNEGSKA (reference sequence). CDR3 nucleotide sequence: TGCAGTGCTCCCAGGGGAGTGGGCAATTCACCCCTCCACTTT. Translated, it gives CSAPRGVGNSPLHF.

The chain employs TRBV27 and TRBJ2-1; 10 bases map to TRBD2. J was trimmed by 6 bases and V by 7 bases; bases with no gene match: 6. Germline loops: CDR1 MNHEY, CDR2 SMNVEV (reference sequence). This CDR3 spans 14 amino acids. The CDR3 loop reads CASMFLAGVNEQFF. CDR3 DNA sequence: TGTGCCAGCATGTTTCTAGCGGGAGTCAATGAGCAGTTCTTC.

This clonotype came up many times. J is TRBJ2-7 and V is TRBV28; 10 bases agree with TRBD1. The CDR3 length is 16 residues. Germline lookup yields CDR1 MDHEN and CDR2 SYDVKM. V trimming: 4 bases; J trimming: 1 base; junction bases outside the gene matches: 7. Written as DNA, the CDR3 is TGTGCCAGCAGTTCTCCGGGACAGGGGACATCCTACGAGCAGTACTTC. Amino acids: CASSSPGQGTSYEQYF.

This clonotype was found many times. This chain connects TRBV10-3 to TRBJ2-7; 7 nucleotides match TRBD1. Looked up from germline, CDR1 is ENHRY and CDR2 is SYGVKD. This CDR3 contains 16 residues. The ends lost 3 bases at V and 0 bases at J; junction bases unmatched: 8. The CDR3 coding sequence is TGTGCCATCAGTGACTCCGGACAGGCATCCTCCTACGAGCAGTACTTC. Protein product: CAISDSGQASSYEQYF.

This clonotype was recorded a few times. The rearrangement uses TRBV30 and TRBJ2-2, with unresolved D. The germline V gene encodes CDR1 GTSNPN and CDR2 SVGIG (reference sequence). The CDR3 contains 12 residues. V was pared by 4 bases and J by 5 bases, with 8 bases between. CDR3 loop: CAWTDSTGELFF. In DNA form, the CDR3 reads TGTGCCTGGACTGACTCGACCGGGGAGCTGTTTTTT.

The V call is TRBV5-1, the J call TRBJ2-5; D may be TRBD1 (6 bases). V was cut by 3 bases and J by 5 bases, with 26 bases left in between. Germline CDR1 reads SGHRS; CDR2 reads YFSETQ. The CDR3 spans 18 residues. The DNA for the CDR3 is TGCGCCAGCAGCTGGGGGCCCGGGTATCCCGGCCGCGGGGAGACCCAGTACTTC. Translation gives CASSWGPGYPGRGETQYF.